A selection of T cell receptor beta chains follows, all from one sample in a study of T cells in Graves' hyperthyroidism and ophthalmopathy. TCRdb reprocessed the multiplex PCR reads via MiXCR and lists one record per CDR3 protein. The repertoire holds about 610,000 distinct CDR3 sequences, with about 14% as singletons. Sequences were obtained from blood. Receptors were obtained from a woman between 35 and 50 years old with Graves' ophthalmopathy. Both conserved end residues are part of each CDR3. D genes are given only for firm matches. Not every row has a clone size; where given, it reads once, few, many or a size class.

DNA: TGTGCCAGCAGTAATGGGACTCCCCGAGAGTCCTACGAGCAGTACTTC; CDR3: CASSNGTPRESYEQYF; V: TRBV2; D: -; J: TRBJ2-7; size: -
DNA: TGTGCCAGCAGGCCTGACCTAGCGGGAGGGCCCCACGAGCAGTACTTC; CDR3: CASRPDLAGGPHEQYF; V: TRBV6-1; D: TRBD2; J: TRBJ2-7; size: many
DNA: TGTGCCTGGGGACTTGGCGAGACCCAGTACTTC; CDR3: CAWGLGETQYF; V: TRBV30; D: -; J: TRBJ2-5; size: many
DNA: TGTGCCAGCAGCTCCGACAGGAAAGCTAACTATGGCTACACCTTC; CDR3: CASSSDRKANYGYTF; V: TRBV6-1; D: -; J: TRBJ1-2; size: many
DNA: TGTGCCAGCACTTGGAACACCGGGGAGCTGTTTTTT; CDR3: CASTWNTGELFF; V: TRBV11-3; D: -; J: TRBJ2-2; size: many
DNA: TGTGCCAGCAGGGCAGGGGGCGCAGGGGGCTACACCTTC; CDR3: CASRAGGAGGYTF; V: TRBV6-5; D: TRBD1; J: TRBJ1-2; size: many
DNA: TGTGCCAGCAGCTTTCAGAGGGGTGGGCGTGAGCAGTACTTC; CDR3: CASSFQRGGREQYF; V: TRBV7-2; D: -; J: TRBJ2-7; size: many
DNA: TGTGCCAGCAGTTTGAAGTACAGGGAGACCCAGTACTTC; CDR3: CASSLKYRETQYF; V: TRBV28; D: -; J: TRBJ2-5; size: many
DNA: TGTGCCAGTAGTATAGTTGCAGGGGGGTATGGCTACACCTTC; CDR3: CASSIVAGGYGYTF; V: TRBV19; D: TRBD1; J: TRBJ1-2; size: many
DNA: TGTGCCAGCAGCTTAGGAGGGCAGGGACCTGGCTACACCTTC; CDR3: CASSLGGQGPGYTF; V: TRBV7-2; D: -; J: TRBJ1-2; size: many
DNA: TGCGCCAGCAGTGAGTCCGGTGGCGAGCAGTACTTC; CDR3: CASSESGGEQYF; V: TRBV10-1; D: -; J: TRBJ2-7; size: many
DNA: TGTGCCTGGAGTGTTGTCCAAGAGACCCAGTACTTC; CDR3: CAWSVVQETQYF; V: TRBV30; D: -; J: TRBJ2-5; size: -
DNA: TGTGCCAGCAGCCAAGAAAATAGCGGGAGGCATTCCTACGAGCAGTACTTC; CDR3: CASSQENSGRHSYEQYF; V: TRBV14; D: TRBD2; J: TRBJ2-7; size: few
DNA: TGTGCCAGCAGCCAAGGACTAGCGGGAACCCAAGAGACCCAGTACTTC; CDR3: CASSQGLAGTQETQYF; V: TRBV4-2; D: TRBD2; J: TRBJ2-5; size: many
DNA: TGTGCCAGCGGACAGGGTTGGTATGGCTACACCTTC; CDR3: CASGQGWYGYTF; V: TRBV27; D: TRBD1; J: TRBJ1-2; size: -
DNA: TGCGCCAGCAGAGAACGGACGACGAACACCGGGGAGCTGTTTTTT; CDR3: CASRERTTNTGELFF; V: TRBV4-1; D: -; J: TRBJ2-2; size: few
DNA: TGTGCCAGCAGCGGTACGACAGGGGGCACTGAAGCTTTCTTT; CDR3: CASSGTTGGTEAFF; V: TRBV6-2/TRBV6-3; D: TRBD1; J: TRBJ1-1; size: -
DNA: TGTGCCAGCAGTATCAGTTCCATCTCTGGGGCCAACGTCCTGACTTTC; CDR3: CASSISSISGANVLTF; V: TRBV6-1; D: -; J: TRBJ2-6; size: -
DNA: TGTGCCAGCAGTATGGGCAAAAACATTCAGTACTTC; CDR3: CASSMGKNIQYF; V: TRBV5-6; D: -; J: TRBJ2-4; size: -
DNA: TGTGCCAGCACCGTGGGCAGCGGCTATGGCTACACCTTC; CDR3: CASTVGSGYGYTF; V: TRBV6-1; D: -; J: TRBJ1-2; size: -
DNA: TGTGCCACCTCAAGGGCCGGGACAGGGTTCACCGGGGAGCTGTTTTTT; CDR3: CATSRAGTGFTGELFF; V: TRBV11-2; D: TRBD1; J: TRBJ2-2; size: -
DNA: TGCGCCAGCAGCCGATCCAGCGGGAGCTCCTACGAGCAGTACTTC; CDR3: CASSRSSGSSYEQYF; V: TRBV4-3; D: TRBD2; J: TRBJ2-7; size: many
DNA: TGCAGCGTTGAATACCCTTCGGGGGGAAACACCGGGGAGCTGTTTTTT; CDR3: CSVEYPSGGNTGELFF; V: TRBV29-1; D: TRBD2; J: TRBJ2-2; size: -
DNA: TGTGCCAGCAGGAAGACGGGACTAGCGGGAGTAGGGCGCGAGCAGTACTTC; CDR3: CASRKTGLAGVGREQYF; V: TRBV6-1; D: TRBD2; J: TRBJ2-7; size: -
DNA: TGTGCCAGCAGTGTTCTTCGGGAGAACACCGGGGAGCTGTTTTTT; CDR3: CASSVLRENTGELFF; V: TRBV28; D: -; J: TRBJ2-2; size: many
DNA: TGTGCCAGCAGTGAATCTACCGACGGGAACACTGAAGCTTTCTTT; CDR3: CASSESTDGNTEAFF; V: TRBV28; D: -; J: TRBJ1-1; size: many
DNA: TGTGCCAGCAGCTTGACTTACGGGCTGGGGGAGACCCAGTACTTC; CDR3: CASSLTYGLGETQYF; V: TRBV7-2; D: -; J: TRBJ2-5; size: many
DNA: TGCGCCAGCAGCGCCCGGACAGGGACGAGCACCGGGGAGCTGTTTTTT; CDR3: CASSARTGTSTGELFF; V: TRBV5-1; D: TRBD1; J: TRBJ2-2; size: -
DNA: TGTGCCAGCAGTCCCTTAGCCGGGACAGGGTTTGAGACCCAGTACTTC; CDR3: CASSPLAGTGFETQYF; V: TRBV12-3/TRBV12-4; D: TRBD1; J: TRBJ2-5; size: many
DNA: TGTGCCAGCAGGCCCGGGTTGCGGGAAGACACCGGGGAGCTGTTTTTT; CDR3: CASRPGLREDTGELFF; V: TRBV12-3/TRBV12-4; D: -; J: TRBJ2-2; size: few
DNA: TGCAGCCCGGGGGGGCGGGAAGAGACCCAGTACTTC; CDR3: CSPGGREETQYF; V: TRBV20-1; D: TRBD2; J: TRBJ2-5; size: many
DNA: TGTGCCATCAGGGGACTACAAGAGACCCAGTACTTC; CDR3: CAIRGLQETQYF; V: TRBV10-3; D: TRBD2; J: TRBJ2-5; size: many
DNA: TGTGCCAGCAGCGCAACGGGACAGGTCTACGAGCAGTACTTC; CDR3: CASSATGQVYEQYF; V: TRBV7-2; D: TRBD1; J: TRBJ2-7; size: many
DNA: TGCACCGCGGCCGGGGGTTGGGCTGAAGCTTTCTTT; CDR3: CTAAGGWAEAFF; V: TRBV29-1; D: -; J: TRBJ1-1; size: many
DNA: TGTGCCAGCAGGGAGGGCCGCGACGAGCAGTACTTC; CDR3: CASREGRDEQYF; V: TRBV6-1; D: -; J: TRBJ2-7; size: few
DNA: TGTGCCAGCAATCAGCCGGGGCAGGGGGAGCTGTTTTTT; CDR3: CASNQPGQGELFF; V: TRBV2; D: -; J: TRBJ2-2; size: -
DNA: TGTGCTAGCAGCTTAAACAGCCGAGAGACCCAGTACTTC; CDR3: CASSLNSRETQYF; V: TRBV7-7; D: -; J: TRBJ2-5; size: -
DNA: TGTGCCAGCAGCTCCGGGACAGAGTACCAAGAGACCCAGTACTTC; CDR3: CASSSGTEYQETQYF; V: TRBV6-2/TRBV6-3; D: TRBD1; J: TRBJ2-5; size: -
DNA: TGTGCCAGCACCCCCCGACTAGCGTTCTCCTACGAGCAGTACTTC; CDR3: CASTPRLAFSYEQYF; V: TRBV11-2; D: TRBD2; J: TRBJ2-7; size: few
DNA: TGCGCCAGCAGCCTACTCGGGACTCAAAGCTCCTACGAGCAGTACTTC; CDR3: CASSLLGTQSSYEQYF; V: TRBV5-1; D: -; J: TRBJ2-7; size: -
DNA: TGTGCCAGCAGCAACGTGGGGCAGATCACTGAAGCTTTCTTT; CDR3: CASSNVGQITEAFF; V: TRBV11-2; D: -; J: TRBJ1-1; size: many
DNA: TGCAGTGCCCTGGGACAGGGCTACGAGCAGTACTTC; CDR3: CSALGQGYEQYF; V: TRBV20-1; D: TRBD1; J: TRBJ2-7; size: -
DNA: TGTGCCAGCGGCGCGGGACATTTGTACCAAGAGACCCAGTACTTC; CDR3: CASGAGHLYQETQYF; V: TRBV12-3/TRBV12-4; D: -; J: TRBJ2-5; size: many
DNA: TGTGCCATCAGTTCCCGGGACAGGGCTGGTGGCGAGCAGTACTTC; CDR3: CAISSRDRAGGEQYF; V: TRBV10-3; D: TRBD1; J: TRBJ2-7; size: many
DNA: TGTGCCTGGAGTGGACAGGGGAACTACGAGCAGTACTTC; CDR3: CAWSGQGNYEQYF; V: TRBV30; D: TRBD1; J: TRBJ2-7; size: -
DNA: TGTGCCAGCAGCTCCGAGCCAGGCTTCTCTGGGGCCAACGTCCTGACTTTC; CDR3: CASSSEPGFSGANVLTF; V: TRBV7-3; D: -; J: TRBJ2-6; size: many
DNA: TGTGCCAGCACCGACGAGGTGGGGGCGTTCTATAGCAATCAGCCCCAGCATTTT; CDR3: CASTDEVGAFYSNQPQHF; V: TRBV6-2/TRBV6-3; D: -; J: TRBJ1-5; size: many